A single sample is the source of the 26 T cell receptor beta chains below, sequenced in a study of blood T cell repertoires in COVID-19. TCRdb's table, derived via immunoSEQ multiplex PCR, lists solely in-frame clones and lacks some. The sample consists of around 330,000 clones, around 89% of them appearing once. Source material: peripheral blood. These receptor sequences come from a woman in her thirties with COVID-19, enrolled during active disease.

V gene TRBV29-1 combines with J gene TRBJ1-2; D is unresolved. The length of the CDR3 is 12 residues. Germline-derived CDR1 and CDR2 are SQVTM and ANQGSEA. The ends were cut back, 4 bases at V and 1 base at J, with 7 bases in the middle. CDR3 coding DNA: TGCAGCGTTGGAGGGAGTAACTATGGCTACACCTTC. Residues: CSVGGSNYGYTF.

The DNA for the CDR3 is TGTGCCAGCCGGGGAAACAGGGGGCTGGAGACCCAGTACTTC. It encodes CASRGNRGLETQYF. The chain couples TRBV6-5 to TRBJ2-5; 9 bases are a match to TRBD1. CDR3 length equals 14 residues. From germline, CDR1 is MNHEY and CDR2 SVGAGI. V gave up 8 bases and J gave up 5 bases; unmatched junction bases: 9.

The chain is built from TRBV19 and TRBJ2-3; D may be TRBD2 (7 bases). The CDR3 is 15 residues long. Germline CDR1 is LNHDA and CDR2 is SQIVND (reference sequence). Trimming removed 3 bases from V and 5 bases from J, with 15 bases in between. The CDR3 spells CASSIMKGGQDTQYF. CDR3 bases: TGTGCCAGTAGTATTATGAAGGGGGGGCAAGATACGCAGTATTTT.

The rearrangement links TRBV3-1 (or the pseudogene TRBV3-2) to TRBJ1-1, with 9 bases identical to TRBD1. Looked up from germline, CDR1 is LGHDT and CDR2 is YNNKEL (reference sequence). V dropped 1 base and J dropped 5; count of bases not matched to a gene: 8. The CDR3 sequence is 16 residues long. CDR3 nucleotide sequence: TGTGCCAGCAGCCAAGTCAGGACAGGGGTATTAACTGAAGCTTTCTTT. This encodes CASSQVRTGVLTEAFF.

J is TRBJ1-1 and V is TRBV3-1 (or the pseudogene TRBV3-2), with no clear D. Germline loops: CDR1 LGHDT, CDR2 YNNKEL (reference sequence). The V and J ends lost 2 bases and 4 bases respectively, with 20 bases between them. The CDR3 is 17 amino acids. For the CDR3, the DNA is TGTGCCAGCAGCCAACCCTGGGGAGGGTGGGGAGGCACTGAAGCTTTCTTT. Its protein is CASSQPWGGWGGTEAFF.

This chain connects TRBV5-5 to TRBJ1-6; D is possibly TRBD1 (5 bases). CDR1 and CDR2 (germline): SGHKS, YYEKEE (reference sequence). V was trimmed by 0 bases and J by 6 bases, leaving 10 bases between them. The length of the CDR3 is 15 residues. CDR3 residues: CASSLARQGNSPLHF. In DNA form, the CDR3 reads TGTGCCAGCAGCTTGGCCCGGCAGGGTAATTCACCCCTCCACTTT.

This clone was counted a single time. This sequence joins TRBV7-2 and TRBJ1-1; the match to TRBD1 covers 8 bases. V dropped 1 base and J dropped 5; count of bases not matched to a gene: 6. This CDR3 is built from 15 residues. Germline-derived CDR1 and CDR2 are SGHTA and FQGNSA. The CDR3 protein is CASSLVGTGGTEAFF. The DNA of the CDR3 is TGTGCCAGCAGCTTAGTTGGGACAGGAGGTACTGAAGCTTTCTTT.

This clone was observed a single time. The V and J genes are TRBV2 and TRBJ2-7; 14 positions agree with TRBD2. V lost 6 bases, J lost 7 bases, and 8 bases stayed unmatched. In germline, CDR1 is SNHLY, CDR2 FYNNEI. The CDR3 totals 15 residues. The CDR3 bases are TGTGCCAGCAGACCCTGGACTAGCGGGGGGTGGGAGCAGTACGTC. Residues: CASRPWTSGGWEQYV.

V gene TRBV11-3 combines with J gene TRBJ1-3, with D maybe TRBD1 (6 bases). There are 17 residues in the CDR3. The V gene's germline CDR1 is SGHNT and CDR2 YENEEA. V lost 5 bases and J 0 bases, leaving 17 bases between the germline ends. The CDR3 protein is CASSVGTLLDSGNTIYF. As DNA, the CDR3 is TGTGCCAGCAGCGTAGGGACACTCCTTGACTCTGGAAACACCATATATTTT.

This chain links TRBV12-3 or TRBV12-4 with TRBJ1-1, with D maybe TRBD1 (6 bases). V was shortened by 3 bases and J by 8 bases, with 7 bases between the two germline ends. This CDR3 is 11 amino acids long. The CDR3 nucleotides read TGTGCCAGCAGTTTCAGGGGAGAAGCTTTCTTT. Its protein product is CASSFRGEAFF.

This clone was recorded only once. The chain is built from TRBV7-2 and TRBJ2-5; TRBD2 matches 8 bases. The J segment lost 5 bases and the V segment lost 0 bases, leaving 11 bases of the junction unmatched. This CDR3 is built from 17 residues. From germline, CDR1 is SGHTA and CDR2 FQGNSA. CDR3 loop: CASSLASTRGARETQYF. The CDR3 region has the DNA TGTGCCAGCAGCTTAGCGAGTACGCGGGGGGCCAGGGAGACCCAGTACTTC.

The genes are TRBV30 and TRBJ1-3, with 8 bases aligning to TRBD1. Germline assignment: CDR1 GTSNPN and CDR2 SVGIG (reference sequence). The CDR3 extends over 16 amino acids. V lost 1 base, J lost 0 bases, and 5 bases stayed unmatched. CDR3 protein: CAWSGRGLFSGNTIYF. The CDR3 DNA reads TGTGCCTGGAGTGGCAGGGGGCTCTTCTCTGGAAACACCATATATTTT.

For the CDR3, the DNA is TGTGCCAGCAGTTATGGGGGGGGCACAGATACGCAGTATTTT. It yields the protein CASSYGGGTDTQYF. The rearrangement links TRBV6-5 to TRBJ2-3, with 7 bases fitting TRBD2. CDR1 MNHEY and CDR2 SVGAGI come from the germline V gene. The CDR3 runs 14 residues. V dropped 3 bases and J dropped 1; count of bases not matched to a gene: 1.

The rearrangement links TRBV7-3 to TRBJ2-1; 11 positions agree with TRBD2. The germline gives CDR1 SGHTA, CDR2 FQGTGA. Trimming cost V 5 bases and J 3 bases; bases outside gene matches: 3. The CDR3 has 15 amino acids. The CDR3 coding sequence is TGTGCCAGCAGCCTCCTAGCGGGGGGCTACAATGAGCAGTTCTTC. Protein: CASSLLAGGYNEQFF.

The chain carries TRBV24-1 and TRBJ2-2; maybe TRBD2 (5 bases). The V gene's germline CDR1 is KGHDR and CDR2 SFDVKD. The CDR3 sequence is 15 residues long. The V end was cut by 3 bases, the J end by 3 bases, with 10 bases between. CDR3 coding DNA: TGTGCCACCAGTGATCCCGGACTTCACACCGGGGAGCTGTTTTTT. Its protein is CATSDPGLHTGELFF.

This clone was picked up one time. V usage is TRBV10-3 and J usage is TRBJ1-3; D unresolved. The CDR3 is 15 residues long. Germline assignment: CDR1 ENHRY and CDR2 SYGVKD. The germline V and J ends were trimmed by 7 bases and 0 bases, with 13 bases remaining between them. DNA of the CDR3: TGTGCCATCACCCCAGACACTCGCTCTGGAAACACCATATATTTT. Amino acids: CAITPDTRSGNTIYF.

This clone was found once. The gene calls are TRBV28 and TRBJ1-4; 8 nucleotides line up with TRBD1. The CDR3 loop spans 15 amino acids. Germline CDR1 and CDR2: MDHEN and SYDVKM. Trimming cost V 4 bases and J 7 bases; bases outside gene matches: 8. CDR3 sequence reads: CASSSPTGVSEKLFF. Here the CDR3 DNA reads TGTGCCAGCAGTTCCCCGACAGGGGTTAGTGAAAAACTGTTTTTT.

The chain links TRBV27 to TRBJ2-5, with a tentative D call TRBD2 (7 bases). Between the trimmed V and J ends, which lost 6 bases and 5 bases, there was a span of 25 bases. Germline V gene sequence: CDR1 MNHEY, CDR2 SMNVEV (reference sequence). The CDR3 extends over 17 amino acids. The CDR3 DNA sequence: TGTGCCAGCAGGCCCAAGGTTGGGGGGGGGCCAGGGGAGACCCAGTACTTC. Translating gives CASRPKVGGGPGETQYF.

The chain joins TRBV6-5 to TRBJ2-5, with 8 nucleotides matching TRBD1. Germline CDR1 MNHEY, CDR2 SVGAGI. The V gene end was trimmed by 6 bases and the J gene end by 2 bases; junction bases not matched to a gene: 8. CDR3 length equals 15 residues. The CDR3 DNA follows: TGTGCCAGCAGCTCCGGGACAGGAAGACAAGAGACCCAGTACTTC. Translating it yields CASSSGTGRQETQYF.

This sequence joins TRBV7-2 and TRBJ1-2; D gene uncertain. Germline CDR1 SGHTA, CDR2 FQGNSA. Between the trimmed V and J ends, which lost 7 bases and 4 bases, there was a span of 13 bases. The CDR3 is 13 amino acids. CDR3 region: CASTLREAYGYTF. The DNA of the CDR3 is TGTGCCAGCACTTTGAGGGAGGCCTATGGCTACACCTTC.

The V and J genes are TRBV30 and TRBJ2-7; TRBD2 might be the D (6 bases). Germline lookup yields CDR1 GTSNPN and CDR2 SVGIG (reference sequence). V was clipped by 2 bases and J by 2 bases, with 16 bases between them. This CDR3 is built from 15 residues. CDR3 DNA sequence: TGTGCCTGGAGTCGGGGCCAAGGAGGGACCTACGAGCAGTACTTC. It specifies CAWSRGQGGTYEQYF.

This clone was seen just once. The chain has TRBV4-3 and TRBJ2-2; D may be TRBD1 (5 bases). This CDR3 has 15 amino acids. Germline values: CDR1 LGHNA, CDR2 YSLEER. V lost 0 bases and J lost 8, with 13 bases in between. The CDR3 DNA follows: TGCGCCAGCAGCCAAGAATGGGGCCCGACAGGGGAGCTGTTTTTT. This translates into CASSQEWGPTGELFF.

The chain is built from TRBV6-5 and TRBJ2-3; 11 bases align to TRBD1. CDR1 and CDR2 from the germline V gene are MNHEY and SVGAGI. V trimming: 7 bases; J trimming: 3 bases; junction bases outside the gene matches: 6. This CDR3 is built from 15 residues. The DNA of the CDR3 is TGTGCCAGCACACCCGGGACAGGGGGTACAGATACGCAGTATTTT. Residues: CASTPGTGGTDTQYF.

The chain uses TRBV4-2 and TRBJ1-5; no definite D call. This CDR3 comprises 17 residues. Per the germline V gene, CDR1 is LGHNA and CDR2 is YNFKEQ. The germline V and J ends were trimmed by 3 bases and 1 base, with 16 bases remaining between them. CDR3 DNA sequence: TGTGCCAGCAGCCACCCCCGGACGGGAAGGAGCAATCAGCCCCAGCATTTT. Residues: CASSHPRTGRSNQPQHF.

The chain employs TRBV10-3 and TRBJ1-3; 11 nucleotides line up with TRBD1. With 8 bases clipped from V and 11 bases from J, the junction kept 11 bases outside the gene matches. Germline assignment: CDR1 ENHRY and CDR2 SYGVKD. The CDR3 spans 14 residues. The CDR3 DNA is TGTGCCATCGGTGGGACAGGGGGGCTTACCGCCATATATTTT. This sequence encodes CAIGGTGGLTAIYF.

CDR3 in DNA: TGTGCCAGTAGTATGAGGGTACGTGACGAAAAACTGTTTTTT. It encodes CASSMRVRDEKLFF. The chain recombines TRBV19 with TRBJ1-4; no definite D call. The germline gives CDR1 LNHDA, CDR2 SQIVND (reference sequence). Between the trimmed V and J ends, which lost 3 bases and 8 bases, there was a span of 13 bases. The CDR3 consists of 14 residues.